This TCR beta chain appears in the sequencing data of a study of shared clonotypes between healthy human individuals. Study conclusions and caveats: Represented diversity, genetic and exposure-history alike, was limited by few donors.

Investigators spread the genomic DNA of each subset evenly over several immunoSEQ plates. Some clones are missing from TCRdb's copy, which holds only in-frame ones; the method was immunoSEQ multiplex PCR. The sample has some 1.5 million clones; approximately 98% are singletons. Germline V gives CDR1 SEHNR, CDR2 FQNEAQ (reference sequence). The CDR3 runs to 12 residues. Trimming removed 5 bases from V and 5 bases from J, with 7 bases in between. Splitting the CD4+ cells yielded a CD45RA+ naive subset and a CD45RA-negative memory subset. Notes on this clone: Its specificity is not known.

Sequenced: naive CD4+ T cells sorted from blood. Subset indicated: CD45RA+ positively selected. The V call is TRBV7-9, the J call TRBJ2-1; D ambiguous. This sequence was found in a man aged 25-40 years in good health. Written as DNA, the CDR3 is TGTGCCAGCAGCCCAAGAAACAATGAGCAGTTCTTC. This encodes CASSPRNNEQFF.